A selection of T cell receptor beta chains follows, all from one sample in a study of blood T cell repertoires in COVID-19. Measured with immunoSEQ multiplex PCR; TCRdb has only the in-frame clones, and not every one. Of approximately 150,000 clones in the sample, approximately 90% were seen once. The sample taken for sequencing was peripheral blood. These receptors all come from a man aged 18 to 30 with COVID-19, enrolled during active disease. Both conserved end residues are part of each CDR3. Fields, in order: D gene, clone size, V gene, CDR3 protein. The D gene is left open where the match is weak. A clone size is listed for some rows: how often the clone was seen (once, few, many), or a class if it is expanded.

D gene: TRBD1; clone size: NA; V gene: TRBV3-1/TRBV3-2; CDR3 protein: CASSQDGQGKETQYF
D gene: NA; clone size: NA; V gene: TRBV7-6; CDR3 protein: CASSYRAKAVQETQYF
D gene: NA; clone size: NA; V gene: TRBV4-1; CDR3 protein: CASSQVTGYNYGYTF
D gene: TRBD2; clone size: NA; V gene: TRBV6-4; CDR3 protein: CASSAGDTGELFF
D gene: NA; clone size: NA; V gene: TRBV18; CDR3 protein: CASSPLQSSGNTIYF
D gene: NA; clone size: NA; V gene: TRBV28; CDR3 protein: CASSGDSSGANVLTF
D gene: TRBD2; clone size: NA; V gene: TRBV7-8; CDR3 protein: CASSGRLAQSSYEQYF
D gene: TRBD1; clone size: NA; V gene: TRBV5-4; CDR3 protein: CASSPPAGGRETQYF
D gene: NA; clone size: NA; V gene: TRBV7-9; CDR3 protein: CASSPEGVFGNTGELFF
D gene: TRBD2; clone size: NA; V gene: TRBV7-9; CDR3 protein: CASSPETSGNNEQFF
D gene: TRBD1; clone size: NA; V gene: TRBV7-2; CDR3 protein: CASSAPGGGQGPSNQPQHF
D gene: NA; clone size: NA; V gene: TRBV5-1; CDR3 protein: CASSLLAGSSYEQYF
D gene: NA; clone size: NA; V gene: TRBV4-3; CDR3 protein: CASSQEYGGPYEQYF
D gene: TRBD1; clone size: few; V gene: TRBV7-9; CDR3 protein: CASSPTGDTNYEQYF
D gene: TRBD2; clone size: NA; V gene: TRBV4-1; CDR3 protein: CASKNGGGSGANVLTF
D gene: TRBD2; clone size: NA; V gene: TRBV9; CDR3 protein: CASSVFGGMPYNEMFF
D gene: TRBD1; clone size: NA; V gene: TRBV15; CDR3 protein: CATSRIQGAHDEQYF
D gene: TRBD2; clone size: NA; V gene: TRBV27; CDR3 protein: CASSMGLAVWFDEQYF
D gene: NA; clone size: once; V gene: TRBV27; CDR3 protein: CASSSMKELLF
D gene: NA; clone size: NA; V gene: TRBV14; CDR3 protein: CASSVRSSYNSPLHF
D gene: TRBD1; clone size: NA; V gene: TRBV19; CDR3 protein: CASSITLRQGGTEAFF
D gene: TRBD2; clone size: NA; V gene: TRBV28; CDR3 protein: CASSSLRLANTREQYF
D gene: NA; clone size: NA; V gene: TRBV5-6; CDR3 protein: CASSSVAVSALHF
D gene: NA; clone size: NA; V gene: TRBV5-4; CDR3 protein: CASSLRPGASTGELFF
D gene: TRBD1; clone size: few; V gene: TRBV7-9; CDR3 protein: CASSTRGQFSGANVLTF
D gene: NA; clone size: NA; V gene: TRBV29-1; CDR3 protein: CSVRIAADTQYF
D gene: NA; clone size: NA; V gene: TRBV9; CDR3 protein: CASSVGGGVDQPQHF
D gene: NA; clone size: NA; V gene: TRBV15; CDR3 protein: CATSRERLNYGYTF
D gene: NA; clone size: NA; V gene: TRBV27; CDR3 protein: CASSPAGPNEQFF
D gene: NA; clone size: once; V gene: TRBV7-7; CDR3 protein: CASSLTATGELFF
D gene: TRBD1; clone size: NA; V gene: TRBV9; CDR3 protein: CASSASGTGTGEQYF
D gene: TRBD1; clone size: NA; V gene: TRBV6-5; CDR3 protein: CASRRQGRRTDTQYF
D gene: TRBD2; clone size: NA; V gene: TRBV7-2; CDR3 protein: CASSLDLVAGVEFF
D gene: TRBD1; clone size: few; V gene: TRBV18; CDR3 protein: CASSPDRGTEAFF
D gene: NA; clone size: NA; V gene: TRBV20-1; CDR3 protein: CSVRGYEQYF
D gene: NA; clone size: NA; V gene: TRBV3-1/TRBV3-2; CDR3 protein: CASSQPPRGRHQETQYF
D gene: TRBD1; clone size: once; V gene: TRBV5-1; CDR3 protein: CASSPVQGEGAEAFF
D gene: TRBD1; clone size: NA; V gene: TRBV28; CDR3 protein: CASSMTGTGGYEQFF
D gene: TRBD2; clone size: NA; V gene: TRBV2; CDR3 protein: CASSERLAGRSGELFF
D gene: NA; clone size: NA; V gene: TRBV6-1; CDR3 protein: CASSEGQILTYEQYF
D gene: TRBD2; clone size: NA; V gene: TRBV24-1; CDR3 protein: CATSEDGGAEQYF